The 30 T cell receptor beta chains below come from one sample, sequenced in a study of T cell repertoires in ileal Crohn's disease. Measured with immunoSEQ multiplex PCR; TCRdb has only the in-frame clones, and not every one. This sample yields about 14,000 clones, of which around 70% are seen a single time; less than 6.5% belongs to the top ten. The sample consisted of ileal tissue. The receptors shown here come from an adult with Crohn's disease.

The J gene is TRBJ2-1, the V gene TRBV11-2; 9 positions agree with TRBD2. Trimming took 5 bases from V and 4 from J; bases not matched to a gene: 6. Germline V CDR1 and CDR2: SGHAT, FQNNGV. The length of the CDR3 is 15 residues. CDR3 DNA sequence: TGTGCCAGCAGCGGTAGCGGGGGAGGGTACAATGAGCAGTTCTTC. It specifies CASSGSGGGYNEQFF.

This clone was counted between two and nine times. The J gene is TRBJ2-1, the V gene TRBV7-3; possibly TRBD2 for D (6 bases). V was trimmed by 4 bases and J by 8 bases, leaving 15 bases between them. The CDR3 has 14 amino acids. The germline V gene has CDR1 SGHTA and CDR2 FQGTGA. The CDR3 here is CASSSGPERDEQFF. As DNA, the CDR3 is TGTGCCAGCAGCTCGGGGCCCGAGCGGGATGAGCAGTTCTTC.

About this clone itself: Within the sample, other DNA sequences also encode this same CDR3. The V call is TRBV27, the J call TRBJ1-2; a possible D gene is TRBD1 (6 bases). Germline V gives CDR1 MNHEY, CDR2 SMNVEV (reference sequence). The CDR3 consists of 14 residues. The germline V and J ends were trimmed by 5 bases and 2 bases, with 12 bases remaining between them. In DNA form, the CDR3 reads TGTGCCAGCAGTAGGCGGGGGGCCAACTATGGCTACACCTTC. It specifies CASSRRGANYGYTF.

The V gene is TRBV18, the J gene TRBJ1-1; D gene ambiguous. Germline CDR1 KGHSH, CDR2 LQKENI. The CDR3 runs to 12 residues. The V end lost 6 bases, the J end lost 0 bases, and 5 bases lay between the germline ends. The CDR3 sequence is CASSSMNTEAFF. Written as DNA, the CDR3 is TGTGCCAGCTCCTCGATGAACACTGAAGCTTTCTTT.

This clone is labeled as medium-sized. The chain employs TRBV4-2 and TRBJ2-7; D remains unclear. Germline CDR1 LGHNA, CDR2 YNFKEQ. Trimming shortened V by 3 bases and J by 0 bases, and 9 bases separated the two germline ends. The CDR3 runs 14 residues. The DNA for the CDR3 is TGTGCCAGCAGCCAGGGCGGCAGCTCCTACGAGCAGTACTTC. Its translation: CASSQGGSSYEQYF.

The rearrangement joins TRBV14 to TRBJ1-2; D is uncertain. Germline V gene data show CDR1 as SGHDN and CDR2 as FVKESK. CDR3 length: 13 amino acids. V dropped 1 base and J dropped 8 bases, with 11 bases sitting between them. The CDR3 loop is CASSQVVAGGYTF. In DNA, the CDR3 is TGTGCCAGCAGCCAAGTGGTGGCGGGAGGCTACACCTTC.

This clone was counted a few times. The chain has TRBV30 and TRBJ1-2; TRBD1 matches at 11 bases. V shed 7 bases and J 1 base; nucleotides not matched to a gene: 8. The V gene's germline CDR1 is GTSNPN and CDR2 SVGIG (reference sequence). The CDR3 is 15 residues long. The CDR3 loop reads CASSQGQGDNYGYTF. As DNA, the CDR3 is TGTGCCTCTTCCCAGGGACAGGGGGATAACTATGGCTACACCTTC. The whole variable domain, filled in from reference TRBV30 and TRBJ1-2, reads SQTIHQWPATLVQPVGSPLSLECTVEGTSNPNLYWYRQAAGRGLQLLFYSVGIGQISSEVPQNLSASRPQDRQFILSSKKLLLSDSGFYLCASSQGQGDNYGYTFGSGTRLTVV.

This chain connects TRBV6-1 to TRBJ2-7; TRBD2 matches 14 bases. The ends lost 6 bases at V and 2 bases at J; junction bases unmatched: 3. Germline V lookup: CDR1 MNHNS, CDR2 SASEGT. This CDR3 has 15 amino acids. CDR3 loop: CASSVTSGGAYEQYF. DNA of the CDR3: TGTGCCAGCAGCGTGACTAGCGGGGGGGCCTACGAGCAGTACTTC.

V usage is TRBV7-9 and J usage is TRBJ1-2; D may be TRBD1 (6 bases). Trimming removed 1 base at V and 3 bases at J, with 9 bases between. The CDR3 length is 14 residues. Germline V gene data show CDR1 as SEHNR and CDR2 as FQNEAQ (reference sequence). CDR3 sequence reads: CASSLGAGDYGYTF. Here the CDR3 DNA reads TGTGCCAGCAGCTTAGGTGCAGGGGACTATGGCTACACCTTC.

The chain employs TRBV9 and TRBJ2-1; D is possibly TRBD1 (5 bases). The CDR3 extends over 14 amino acids. Germline V gene sequence: CDR1 SGDLS, CDR2 YYNGEE. Trimming cost V 4 bases and J 2 bases, with 10 bases left between them. CDR3 region: CASSLTEPYNEQFF. Written as DNA, the CDR3 is TGTGCCAGCAGCCTGACAGAGCCCTACAATGAGCAGTTCTTC. Complete variable domain (other parts from reference TRBV9 and TRBJ2-1): DSGVTQTPKHLITATGQRVTLRCSPRSGDLSVYWYQQSLDQGLQFLIQYYNGEERAKGNILERFSAQQFPDLHSELNLSSLELGDSALYFCASSLTEPYNEQFFGPGTRLTVL.

The genes are TRBV7-9 and TRBJ2-1; D is perhaps TRBD2 (5 bases). V lost 3 bases, J lost 8 bases, and 8 bases lay in between. The CDR3 has 12 amino acids. The V gene's germline CDR1 is SEHNR and CDR2 FQNEAQ (reference sequence). The CDR3 loop reads CASSFTGYEQFF. In DNA, the CDR3 is TGTGCCAGCAGCTTCACGGGGTATGAGCAGTTCTTC.

The chain joins TRBV5-5 to TRBJ2-7, with D possibly matching TRBD1 (6 bases). This CDR3 has 14 residues. Germline V gives CDR1 SGHKS, CDR2 YYEKEE (reference sequence). V was clipped by 1 base and J by 3 bases, with 11 bases between them. The CDR3 loop is CASSLTGTNYEQYF. Here the CDR3 DNA reads TGTGCCAGCAGCTTGACCGGGACAAACTACGAGCAGTACTTC.

This clone was counted once. This chain connects TRBV4-1 to TRBJ1-2, with D unclear. CDR1 is MGHRA, CDR2 YSYEKL, per germline. This CDR3 has 12 residues. The ends were cut back, 1 base at V and 3 bases at J, with 3 bases in the middle. In nucleotides, the CDR3 is TGCGCCAGCAGCCAAGGGGACTATGGCTACACCTTC. It yields the protein CASSQGDYGYTF.

The J gene is TRBJ1-6, the V gene TRBV2, with 7 bases fitting TRBD1. Germline CDR1 SNHLY, CDR2 FYNNEI. This CDR3 has 15 residues. Trimming took 6 bases from V and 6 from J; bases not matched to a gene: 8. For the CDR3, the DNA is TGTGCCAGCAGGCCTAGGGGGCTTTCTAATTCACCCCTCCACTTT. Protein: CASRPRGLSNSPLHF.

V gene TRBV11-1 combines with J gene TRBJ1-2; TRBD1 is a possible D gene (6 bases). Trimming cost V 4 bases and J 2 bases, with 17 bases left between them. CDR3 size: 16 residues. Germline CDR1 reads SGHAT; CDR2 reads FQDESV (reference sequence). The CDR3 region is CASSSPPTGGNYGYTF. The CDR3 DNA reads as TGTGCCAGCAGCTCCCCCCCGACAGGCGGAAACTATGGCTACACCTTC.

The rearrangement uses TRBV6-5 and TRBJ2-1, with 7 bases identical to TRBD1. The CDR3 has 15 amino acids. Germline CDR1 is MNHEY and CDR2 is SVGAGI. The V gene end was trimmed by 4 bases and the J gene end by 7 bases; junction bases not matched to a gene: 10. The CDR3 sequence: CASSSPGQRRNEQFF. CDR3 sequence (DNA): TGTGCCAGCAGTTCTCCGGGACAGCGTAGGAATGAGCAGTTCTTC.

The rearrangement uses TRBV29-1 and TRBJ2-7; D possibly matches TRBD1 or TRBD2 (6 bases each). This CDR3 has 12 amino acids. Germline lookup yields CDR1 SQVTM and CDR2 ANQGSEA. Trimming removed 1 base at V and 5 bases at J, with 9 bases between. The CDR3 loop reads CSVEAGADEQYF. The CDR3 nucleotides are TGCAGCGTTGAAGCGGGGGCTGACGAGCAGTACTTC.

V is TRBV10-1 and J is TRBJ2-1; TRBD1 agrees at 9 bases. The V and J ends lost 0 bases and 2 bases, in that order; junction bases with no gene match: 5. Germline CDR1 reads WNHNN; CDR2 reads SYGVQD (reference sequence). The length of the CDR3 is 17 residues. CDR3: CASSESTGGDTYNEQFF. The CDR3 DNA reads as TGCGCCAGCAGTGAGTCCACAGGGGGCGACACCTACAATGAGCAGTTCTTC.

V is TRBV29-1 and J is TRBJ2-6; 9 bases align to TRBD2. CDR1 and CDR2 from the germline V gene are SQVTM and ANQGSEA. The CDR3 spans 17 residues. With 4 bases clipped from V and 2 bases from J, the junction kept 9 bases outside the gene matches. CDR3 loop: CSVVWAGGAPGANVLTF. The CDR3 nucleotides are TGCAGCGTTGTTTGGGCGGGGGGGGCACCTGGGGCCAACGTCCTGACTTTC.

The chain uses TRBV2 and TRBJ1-5; maybe TRBD1 (5 bases). The V gene lost 2 bases and the J gene lost 2 bases, with 13 bases spanning the gap. The CDR3 totals 16 residues. In germline, CDR1 is SNHLY, CDR2 FYNNEI. CDR3 region: CASSERGGFGNQPQHF. The CDR3 DNA follows: TGTGCCAGCAGTGAAAGGGGCGGTTTTGGCAATCAGCCCCAGCATTTT. Based on the CDR3 plus reference TRBV2 and TRBJ1-5, the full variable domain is EPEVTQTPSHQVTQMGQEVILRCVPISNHLYFYWYRQILGQKVEFLVSFYNNEISEKSEIFDDQFSVERPDGSNFTLKIRSTKLEDSAMYFCASSERGGFGNQPQHFGDGTRLSIL.

In the case of this clone: The junction shows a germline mismatch at one end, possibly a read error. V and J are TRBV20-1 and TRBJ1-2; D gene uncertain. This CDR3 is 11 amino acids long. Looked up from germline, CDR1 is DFQATT and CDR2 is SNEGSKA (reference sequence). The CDR3: CSARDPGRQFF. The CDR3 bases are TGCAGTGCTAGGGACCCCGGCCGACAATTCTTC.

V usage is TRBV10-3 and J usage is TRBJ1-2, with unresolved D. The germline CDR1 and CDR2 sequences are ENHRY and SYGVKD. The CDR3 consists of 16 residues. Trimming pared 3 bases from V and 0 bases from J, leaving 14 bases between. The CDR3 here is CAISEGLHLANYGYTF. The CDR3 region has the DNA TGTGCCATCAGTGAAGGGCTACATTTAGCTAACTATGGCTACACCTTC.

V and J are TRBV5-1 and TRBJ2-2, with D perhaps matching TRBD1 (6 bases). The CDR3 extends over 14 amino acids. Deletions cut 3 bases from V and 4 bases from J, with 10 bases between. Germline V gene lookup returns CDR1 SGHRS and CDR2 YFSETQ. The CDR3 here is CASSSQGTTGELFF. In DNA, the CDR3 is TGCGCCAGCAGCTCACAGGGTACCACCGGGGAGCTGTTTTTT.

The rearrangement uses TRBV18 and TRBJ1-1; D uncertain. Per the germline V gene, CDR1 is KGHSH and CDR2 is LQKENI. This CDR3 region has 14 residues. V lost 6 bases and J lost 0, with 11 bases in between. The CDR3 DNA reads TGTGCCAGCTCCCCCACCGCTTTGAACACTGAAGCTTTCTTT. This sequence encodes CASSPTALNTEAFF.

The chain couples TRBV6-5 to TRBJ1-6, with D unclear. V dropped 2 bases and J dropped 10 bases, with 9 bases sitting between them. Germline CDR1 and CDR2: MNHEY and SVGAGI. This CDR3 has 13 amino acids. CDR3 DNA sequence: TGTGCCAGCAGTTACAAGGGAGGGTCACCCCTCCACTTT. Its protein is CASSYKGGSPLHF.

J is TRBJ2-7 and V is TRBV7-9, with 8 bases lining up with TRBD2. V was pared by 3 bases and J by 2 bases, with 6 bases of the junction left unmatched. Germline-derived CDR1 and CDR2 are SEHNR and FQNEAQ (reference sequence). The CDR3 spans 15 residues. CDR3 residues: CASSFMAGGPYEQYF. CDR3 DNA: TGTGCCAGCAGCTTTATGGCGGGGGGACCCTACGAGCAGTACTTC.

The V and J genes are TRBV10-1 and TRBJ1-2; D gene uncertain. The V end lost 9 bases, the J end lost 2 bases, and 16 bases lay between the germline ends. The CDR3 contains 14 residues. Germline V gene sequence: CDR1 WNHNN, CDR2 SYGVQD (reference sequence). DNA for the CDR3: TGCGCCAGAGATCGCTTTGGATGGAACTATGGCTACACCTTC. Translated, it gives CARDRFGWNYGYTF.

The chain recombines TRBV6-5 with TRBJ1-1; 7 nucleotides match TRBD1. The CDR3 extends over 15 amino acids. Germline V gene lookup returns CDR1 MNHEY and CDR2 SVGAGI. V gave up 6 bases and J gave up 6 bases; unmatched junction bases: 13. In DNA, the CDR3 is TGTGCCAGCAGCCCCCACACCGACAGGGACCCTGAAGCTTTCTTT. Encoded protein: CASSPHTDRDPEAFF.

The rearrangement uses TRBV5-4 and TRBJ2-5, with D unclear. Germline V lookup: CDR1 SGHNT, CDR2 YYREEE (reference sequence). This CDR3 spans 11 amino acids. V lost 4 bases to trimming and J lost 5 bases, with 6 bases between them. The CDR3 region has the DNA TGTGCCAGCAGCACCGTGGAGACCCAGTACTTC. It specifies CASSTVETQYF.

The rearrangement links TRBV5-4 to TRBJ2-7, with D possibly TRBD1 on 6 matching bases. The CDR3 is 15 amino acids. The germline gives CDR1 SGHNT, CDR2 YYREEE (reference sequence). V was cut by 3 bases and J by 0 bases, with 13 bases left in between. The CDR3 loop is CASSSHWTDSYEQYF. CDR3 nucleotide sequence: TGTGCCAGCAGCTCCCACTGGACAGACTCCTACGAGCAGTACTTC.